The source of this TCR beta chain is a study of cytomegalovirus exposure and HLA in healthy donors. Study observations and caveats: Accurate prediction of HLA-A and HLA-B alleles (for most subjects) was reportedly achieved from TCR beta sequences.

The CDR3 has 14 residues. Germline V gene sequence: CDR1 LNHDA, CDR2 SQIVND (reference sequence). J lost 5 bases, V lost 5 bases, and 8 bases had no gene match. This clone was seen only a few times. Its matching antigen is unknown. The PCR made use of 60 Vbeta and 13 Jbeta primers. Measured with immunoSEQ multiplex PCR; TCRdb has only the in-frame clones, and not every one. Among roughly 190,000 clones listed, roughly an eighth were seen once. The rearrangement uses TRBV19 and TRBJ2-5; 7 bases fit TRBD1. The TCR sequence derives from a man aged 45-65 years in good health and CMV-seropositive. Sequences were obtained from PBMCs. The CDR3 region is CASSYRGLGETQYF. CDR3 nucleotides: TGTGCCAGTAGTTATAGGGGGCTCGGGGAGACCCAGTACTTC.